The 18 T cell receptor beta chains in this list originate from one sample, sequenced in a study of blood T cell repertoires in COVID-19. TCRdb's copy holds only in-frame clones and misses some; the assay was immunoSEQ multiplex PCR. The sample includes about 210,000 clones, 84% of them seen just once. Sequences were obtained from peripheral blood. These receptors were obtained from a man over 45 with active or convalescent COVID-19.

The chain joins TRBV25-1 to TRBJ1-4; TRBD1 might be the D (5 bases). V lost 8 bases, J lost 5 bases, and 9 bases lay in between. This CDR3 spans 12 amino acids. Germline V CDR1 and CDR2: MGHDK, SYGVNS. The CDR3 coding sequence is TGTGCCAGCGGGACTACAAATGAAAAACTGTTTTTT. Amino acids: CASGTTNEKLFF.

The chain employs TRBV7-2 and TRBJ2-7, with TRBD1 matching over 7 bases. Germline values: CDR1 SGHTA, CDR2 FQGNSA. Trimming removed 5 bases from V and 0 bases from J; junction bases left unmatched: 1. This CDR3 comprises 13 residues. CDR3 sequence: CASSRDSSYEQYF. CDR3 sequence (DNA): TGTGCCAGCAGCCGGGACAGCTCCTACGAGCAGTACTTC.

The V gene is TRBV7-8, the J gene TRBJ1-6; no firm D call. The CDR3 spans 16 residues. The germline gives CDR1 SGHVS, CDR2 FQNEAQ. The V gene lost 1 base and the J gene lost 8 bases, with 15 bases spanning the gap. CDR3 sequence reads: CASSLVRAVWDSPLHF. The CDR3 coding sequence is TGTGCCAGCAGCTTAGTCCGAGCGGTATGGGATTCACCCCTCCACTTT. Complete variable domain (other parts from reference TRBV7-8 and TRBJ1-6): GAGVSQSPRYKVAKRGQDVALRCDPISGHVSLFWYQQALGQGPEFLTYFQNEAQLDKSGLPSDRFFAERPEGSVSTLKIQRTQQEDSAVYLCASSLVRAVWDSPLHFGNGTRLTVT.

The chain recombines TRBV13 with TRBJ2-2, with 12 nucleotides matching TRBD1. V dropped 5 bases and J dropped 7; count of bases not matched to a gene: 8. CDR1 is PRHDT and CDR2 is FYEKMQ in the germline V gene (reference sequence). The CDR3 has 16 amino acids. The CDR3 sequence: CASSPRDRGRNGELFF. The DNA for the CDR3 is TGTGCCAGCAGCCCTAGGGACAGGGGGCGGAACGGGGAGCTGTTTTTT.

This chain joins TRBV6-5 and TRBJ1-2, with 8 bases identical to TRBD1. The length of the CDR3 is 14 residues. CDR1 and CDR2 (germline): MNHEY, SVGAGI. After removal of 2 bases from V and 2 bases from J, the junction contained 1 base not matched to a gene. The CDR3 bases are TGTGCCAGCAGTTACGACAGGGGAAACTATGGCTACACCTTC. It codes for CASSYDRGNYGYTF.

The chain joins TRBV5-5 to TRBJ1-4, with D perhaps matching TRBD1 (6 bases). Germline assignment: CDR1 SGHKS and CDR2 YYEKEE (reference sequence). The CDR3 is made up of 15 amino acids. V shed 4 bases and J shed 8 bases, with 18 bases lying between them. The CDR3, as DNA: TGTGCCAGCAGCCCCAAAACAGGGCAAGGCGAAAAACTGTTTTTT. It yields the protein CASSPKTGQGEKLFF.

As DNA, the CDR3 is TGTGCCAGCAGTTTGGTCGACAGCAACACTGAAGCTTTCTTT. This gives the protein CASSLVDSNTEAFF. V is TRBV27 and J is TRBJ1-1, with D perhaps TRBD1 (5 bases). CDR3 length: 14 amino acids. The germline V gene encodes CDR1 MNHEY and CDR2 SMNVEV (reference sequence). Trimming removed 3 bases from V and 2 bases from J, with 10 bases in between.

The chain recombines TRBV6-5 with TRBJ1-4; D is possibly TRBD1 (5 bases). This CDR3 contains 13 residues. Germline V gives CDR1 MNHEY, CDR2 SVGAGI. The V gene lost 7 bases and the J gene lost 8 bases, with 14 bases spanning the gap. CDR3 residues: CASNTGLEEKLFF. For the CDR3, the DNA is TGTGCCAGCAACACAGGCCTTGAGGAAAAACTGTTTTTT.

The sample holds many counts of this clone. This chain joins TRBV19 and TRBJ2-5; a weak D match, TRBD2 (5 bases). Germline CDR1 reads LNHDA; CDR2 reads SQIVND (reference sequence). V lost 8 bases and J lost 5, with 21 bases in between. This CDR3 contains 15 residues. The CDR3 DNA sequence: TGTGCCAGTGGGCCCTATAGCGAGGGTGGGGAGACCCAGTACTTC. This encodes CASGPYSEGGETQYF. The variable domain in full, completed from reference TRBV19 and TRBJ2-5, reads DGGITQSPKYLFRKEGQNVTLSCEQNLNHDAMYWYRQDPGQGLRLIYYSQIVNDFQKGDIAEGYSVSREKKESFPLTVTSAQKNPTAFYLCASGPYSEGGETQYFGPGTRLLVL.

The chain is built from TRBV7-9 and TRBJ1-2; 10 bases fit TRBD1. This CDR3 spans 15 amino acids. The V gene's germline CDR1 is SEHNR and CDR2 FQNEAQ (reference sequence). With V trimmed by 4 bases and J by 4 bases, 6 bases remained unmatched. CDR3 region: CASSSDRGSIYGYTF. The DNA of the CDR3 is TGTGCCAGCAGCTCGGACAGGGGGTCAATCTATGGCTACACCTTC.

The rearrangement joins TRBV6-5 to TRBJ1-1; unclear D gene. The ends were cut back, 3 bases at V and 1 base at J, with 6 bases in the middle. The CDR3 totals 13 residues. Germline V gene data show CDR1 as MNHEY and CDR2 as SVGAGI. The CDR3 DNA reads as TGTGCCAGCAGTTATTCACAGAACACTGAAGCTTTCTTT. Residues: CASSYSQNTEAFF.

The V call is TRBV6-5, the J call TRBJ1-6, with a weak D call TRBD1 (5 bases). The CDR3 is 15 residues long. The germline CDR1 and CDR2 sequences are MNHEY and SVGAGI. Trimming removed 5 bases from V and 7 bases from J, with 15 bases in between. The CDR3: CASSPSGLENSPLHF. In DNA form, the CDR3 reads TGTGCCAGCAGTCCCTCGGGACTAGAGAATTCACCCCTCCACTTT.

V usage is TRBV9 and J usage is TRBJ2-5, with 7 bases lining up with TRBD1. The germline CDR1 and CDR2 sequences are SGDLS and YYNGEE. The V gene end was trimmed by 0 bases and the J gene end by 5 bases; junction bases not matched to a gene: 7. This CDR3 contains 15 residues. The CDR3 spells CASSVGGGAGETQYF. In nucleotides, the CDR3 is TGTGCCAGCAGCGTAGGAGGGGGCGCCGGGGAGACCCAGTACTTC. Full variable domain (outside the CDR3, taken from reference TRBV9 and TRBJ2-5): DSGVTQTPKHLITATGQRVTLRCSPRSGDLSVYWYQQSLDQGLQFLIQYYNGEERAKGNILERFSAQQFPDLHSELNLSSLELGDSALYFCASSVGGGAGETQYFGPGTRLLVL.

In this sample, this clone turned up a few times. This chain links TRBV7-9 with TRBJ1-4; tentative D call: TRBD1 (6 bases). CDR1 SEHNR and CDR2 FQNEAQ come from the germline V gene (reference sequence). V was cut by 1 base and J by 8 bases, with 11 bases left in between. This CDR3 has 14 amino acids. CDR3 region: CASSLGGQVEKLFF. In nucleotides, the CDR3 is TGTGCCAGCAGCTTAGGGGGGCAGGTCGAAAAACTGTTTTTT.

The V call is TRBV4-1, the J call TRBJ2-7, with D possibly being TRBD2 (6 bases). In germline, CDR1 is MGHRA, CDR2 YSYEKL. The CDR3 is 16 amino acids. Trimming shortened V by 6 bases and J by 2 bases, and 20 bases separated the two germline ends. The CDR3 DNA is TGCGCCAGCAGACCAAGAGGGTCCCCGGGGGCCTACGAGCAGTACTTC. Encoded protein: CASRPRGSPGAYEQYF.

The J gene is TRBJ1-1, the V gene TRBV29-1; weak D call: TRBD1 (6 bases). With 1 base removed from V and 3 bases from J, the gap between germline ends came to 15 bases. Germline CDR1 and CDR2: SQVTM and ANQGSEA. The CDR3 has 15 residues. The DNA of the CDR3 is TGCAGCGTTGAAGGGACACCTCCAGGGGACACTGAAGCTTTCTTT. Residues: CSVEGTPPGDTEAFF.

The chain employs TRBV2 and TRBJ1-1, with D possibly matching TRBD1 (6 bases). The length of the CDR3 is 12 residues. From germline, CDR1 is SNHLY and CDR2 FYNNEI. V was trimmed by 9 bases and J by 1 base, leaving 9 bases between them. As DNA, the CDR3 is TGTGCCAGGCTGGGACAGAACACTGAAGCTTTCTTT. This translates into CARLGQNTEAFF.

The V call is TRBV28, the J call TRBJ2-3; 11 bases match TRBD2. V lost 4 bases to trimming and J lost 5 bases; unmatched junction nucleotides: 8. The germline gives CDR1 MDHEN, CDR2 SYDVKM. CDR3 length equals 16 residues. The CDR3 loop is CASSSALAGGRDTQYF. CDR3 nucleotides: TGTGCCAGCAGTTCAGCGCTAGCGGGGGGCCGAGATACGCAGTATTTT.